These T cell receptor beta chains were read from a single sample in a study of blood T cell repertoires in COVID-19. Measured with immunoSEQ multiplex PCR; TCRdb has only the in-frame clones, and not every one. The top ten clones hold about 4.8% of a sample with some 340,000 clones, roughly 80% of them seen once. Sequencing input: PBMCs or T cells enriched from blood (not recorded which). The receptors derive from a woman between 45 and 60 years old who had recovered from COVID-19. The CDR3 runs from the conserved cysteine through the conserved F or W. A D gene is named only where the DNA matches it firmly. Size is stated for part of the rows, as once, few or many counts, or as a class when the clone is expanded.

D gene	J gene	clone size	V gene	CDR3 protein	CDR3 DNA
TRBD1	TRBJ1-4	.	TRBV4-2	CASSKRGRSEKLFF	TGTGCCAGCAGTAAGAGGGGGCGCAGTGAAAAACTGTTTTTT
TRBD1	TRBJ1-4	.	TRBV5-4	CASSEQGVYEKLFF	TGTGCCAGCAGCGAACAGGGGGTGTATGAAAAACTGTTTTTT
TRBD1	TRBJ1-6	.	TRBV13	CASSPDRGASPLHF	TGTGCCAGCAGCCCGGACAGGGGGGCCTCACCCCTCCACTTT
TRBD1	TRBJ1-5	.	TRBV2	CASSPDRVGKGQPQHF	TGTGCCAGCAGCCCGGACAGGGTGGGAAAAGGTCAGCCCCAGCATTTT
.	TRBJ1-4	.	TRBV25-1	CASTPGREGPWGNEKLFF	TGTGCCAGCACCCCGGGGAGGGAGGGCCCTTGGGGTAATGAAAAACTGTTTTTT
.	TRBJ1-1	.	TRBV4-3	CASSQDSSSDTEAFF	TGCGCCAGCAGCCAAGATTCGAGTTCGGACACTGAAGCTTTCTTT
.	TRBJ1-3	.	TRBV19	CASRNAGQGRRLYF	TGTGCCAGTAGAAATGCTGGCCAGGGGCGGAGGTTATATTTT
.	TRBJ2-5	.	TRBV27	CASKQGQETQYF	TGTGCCAGCAAACAGGGCCAAGAGACCCAGTACTTC
.	TRBJ1-1	.	TRBV27	CASQGLTEAFF	TGTGCCAGCCAGGGGTTGACTGAAGCTTTCTTT
.	TRBJ1-2	.	TRBV2	CASRTVDTGGYGYTF	TGTGCCAGCAGAACTGTGGACACCGGGGGCTATGGCTACACCTTC
TRBD1	TRBJ2-1	.	TRBV19	CASSMGQGKQFF	TGTGCCAGTAGTATGGGACAGGGGAAGCAGTTCTTC
TRBD2	TRBJ2-1	.	TRBV24-1	CATSGTSGYNEQFF	TGTGCCACCAGTGGGACTAGCGGCTACAATGAGCAGTTCTTC
.	TRBJ2-2	.	TRBV5-1	CASSRSRETGELFF	TGCGCCAGCAGCCGGTCGAGGGAGACCGGGGAGCTGTTTTTT
TRBD1	TRBJ1-1	.	TRBV29-1	CSVEGTGLLEAFF	TGCAGCGTTGAAGGGACAGGGCTATTAGAAGCTTTCTTT
.	TRBJ2-7	.	TRBV21-1	CASSTHATREHEQYF	TGTGCCAGCAGCACCCACGCGACACGGGAACACGAGCAGTACTTC
TRBD1	TRBJ1-1	.	TRBV5-1	CASSWGDRMNTEAFF	TGCGCCAGCAGCTGGGGGGACAGGATGAACACTGAAGCTTTCTTT
TRBD1	TRBJ2-3	once	TRBV5-6	CASSLVPGQGTDTQYF	TGTGCCAGCAGCTTGGTTCCGGGACAGGGCACAGATACGCAGTATTTT
.	TRBJ2-3	.	TRBV19	CASSLQGKVPDTQYF	TGTGCCAGTAGTCTACAGGGAAAAGTCCCAGATACGCAGTATTTT
TRBD1	TRBJ1-1	.	TRBV7-3	CASSPQGAIGTEAFF	TGTGCCAGCAGCCCACAGGGGGCAATTGGCACTGAAGCTTTCTTT
.	TRBJ1-1	.	TRBV4-1	CASSQDLSVNTEAFF	TGCGCCAGCAGCCAAGATCTATCGGTGAACACTGAAGCTTTCTTT
TRBD1	TRBJ1-2	.	TRBV6-2/TRBV6-3	CASSPTVGQGYGYTF	TGTGCCAGCAGTCCGACCGTCGGACAGGGCTATGGCTACACCTTC
.	TRBJ1-1	.	TRBV6-5	CASSYRGAPMNTEAFF	TGTGCCAGCAGTTACCGGGGGGCCCCCATGAACACTGAAGCTTTCTTT
TRBD1	TRBJ1-2	.	TRBV27	CASSYRTGGSYGYTF	TGTGCCAGCAGTTATAGGACAGGGGGCTCCTATGGCTACACCTTC
.	TRBJ1-2	.	TRBV4-1	CASSQDIPVGYTF	TGCGCCAGCAGCCAAGATATCCCTGTGGGCTACACCTTC
TRBD1	TRBJ1-2	.	TRBV7-2	CASSFSRGQGINYGYTF	TGTGCCAGCAGCTTCAGCAGGGGACAGGGGATTAACTATGGCTACACCTTC
TRBD2	TRBJ2-3	.	TRBV18	CASSPQLAGATDTQYF	TGTGCCAGCTCACCCCAACTAGCGGGGGCCACAGATACGCAGTATTTT
.	TRBJ2-7	.	TRBV5-1	CASSLYSDSWKQYF	TGCGCCAGCAGCTTGTATTCGGACAGCTGGAAGCAGTACTTC
.	TRBJ2-2	.	TRBV5-1	CASSLDGVLSGELFF	TGCGCCAGCAGCTTGGACGGGGTACTCTCCGGGGAGCTGTTTTTT
TRBD1	TRBJ1-2	.	TRBV19	CASSGGQGNGYTF	TGTGCCAGTAGCGGGGGACAGGGAAATGGCTACACCTTC
TRBD1	TRBJ1-2	.	TRBV11-2	CASSRDRDYGYTF	TGTGCCAGCAGCCGGGACAGGGACTATGGCTACACCTTC
.	TRBJ2-3	.	TRBV6-2/TRBV6-3	CASSSWGADTQYF	TGTGCCAGCAGTTCATGGGGGGCAGATACGCAGTATTTT
TRBD1	TRBJ2-7	.	TRBV6-5	CASSSPRQGYTEQYF	TGTGCCAGCAGTTCCCCGCGACAGGGCTATACTGAGCAGTACTTC
.	TRBJ1-2	.	TRBV20-1	CSASPGDGYTF	TGCAGTGCTAGTCCGGGGGATGGCTACACCTTC
.	TRBJ1-2	once	TRBV5-6	CASSINRVGGYTF	TGTGCCAGCAGCATTAACAGGGTCGGGGGCTACACCTTC
TRBD1	TRBJ1-1	.	TRBV7-2	CASSLLGGTAEAFF	TGTGCCAGCAGCTTATTAGGGGGCACGGCTGAAGCTTTCTTT
TRBD2	TRBJ2-7	few	TRBV6-9	CARPKPHQGGGSHEQYF	TGTGCCAGGCCCAAACCACACCAAGGCGGGGGATCCCACGAGCAGTACTTC
.	TRBJ1-5	.	TRBV19	CASSMYSRNQPQHF	TGTGCCAGTAGTATGTACTCTAGAAATCAGCCCCAGCATTTT
.	TRBJ1-2	.	TRBV7-2	CASSQSRGAYGYTF	TGTGCCAGCAGCCAATCTCGGGGGGCATATGGCTACACCTTC
TRBD1	TRBJ1-6	.	TRBV9	CASSAGQATPLHF	TGTGCCAGCAGCGCCGGACAGGCGACACCCCTCCACTTT
.	TRBJ2-1	.	TRBV19	CASSIQGLRLNEQFF	TGTGCCAGTAGTATACAGGGTTTGAGGCTCAATGAGCAGTTCTTC
.	TRBJ1-1	.	TRBV3-1/TRBV3-2	CASSPLPGGKTGGTEAFF	TGTGCCAGCAGCCCCCTCCCCGGCGGCAAGACCGGGGGCACTGAAGCTTTCTTT
.	TRBJ2-1	.	TRBV5-6	CASIRTDTGYEQFF	TGTGCCAGCATCCGGACAGACACGGGTTATGAGCAGTTCTTC
TRBD1	TRBJ2-1	.	TRBV19	CASSKGGQVRGNEQFF	TGTGCCAGTAGTAAGGGGGGACAGGTCAGGGGCAATGAGCAGTTCTTC
.	TRBJ1-2	.	TRBV7-2	CASSPGKERGYTF	TGTGCCAGCAGCCCAGGCAAGGAACGCGGCTACACCTTC
.	TRBJ2-1	few	TRBV3-1/TRBV3-2	CASSPSGWDNQQFF	TGTGCCAGCAGCCCGTCGGGTTGGGACAATCAGCAGTTCTTC
TRBD1	TRBJ1-1	.	TRBV2	CASRRDRGRSEAFF	TGTGCCAGCAGGCGGGACAGGGGGAGATCTGAAGCTTTCTTT
.	TRBJ2-1	few	TRBV7-9	CARDLQGGEQFF	TGTGCCAGGGACCTGCAAGGGGGTGAGCAGTTCTTC
.	TRBJ1-6	.	TRBV4-3	CASSQYGGGQGNSPLHF	TGCGCCAGCAGCCAGTACGGGGGGGGGCAGGGTAATTCACCCCTCCACTTT
.	TRBJ1-4	few	TRBV7-9	CATGIGGTNEKLFF	TGTGCCACAGGAATAGGGGGAACTAATGAAAAACTGTTTTTT
TRBD1	TRBJ2-5	.	TRBV7-9	CASSAGQGMAAQYF	TGTGCCAGCAGCGCCGGACAGGGGATGGCGGCCCAGTACTTC
TRBD1	TRBJ1-2	.	TRBV10-3	CAISVEGAVYGYTF	TGTGCCATCAGTGTTGAGGGGGCAGTCTATGGCTACACCTTC
TRBD2	TRBJ2-5	.	TRBV14	CASSQVPSGSWETQYF	TGTGCCAGCAGCCAAGTCCCTAGCGGCTCATGGGAGACCCAGTACTTC
.	TRBJ2-5	.	TRBV5-1	CASGRGGAGETQYF	TGCGCCAGCGGCAGGGGAGGGGCCGGGGAGACCCAGTACTTC
.	TRBJ2-7	.	TRBV18	CASEGGEQYF	TGTGCCAGCGAAGGGGGCGAGCAGTACTTC
TRBD1	TRBJ1-2	.	TRBV30	CAWSGQGGSHGYTF	TGTGCCTGGAGTGGCCAGGGGGGATCGCATGGCTACACCTTC